The source of this T cell receptor (beta chain) is a study of shared clonotypes between healthy human individuals (TCRdb year 2020). In the study overall: The cohort comprised a couple of women and a few men aged 18 to 49 years. Different laboratories and diverse techniques were used to prepare libraries and sequence TCR repertoires, to increase sequencing depth and limit assay-specific biases. Each donor's leukapheresis produced roughly between roughly 0.9 and 9 billion PBMCs. To estimate repertoire size and how much clonotypes are shared between individuals, the study performed deep sequencing of blood TCR repertoires from roughly five healthy adults. For each donor, CD4 naive and CD4 memory were each given three plates, CD8 naive was given two plates, and CD8 memory was given one plate. Results and caveats for the whole study, not just this receptor: Higher generation probabilities were observed for clonotypes shared by all four sorted-subset donors than for non-shared clonotypes. Sampling was restricted to blood, and TCR repertoires in tissues likely differ from the TCR repertoires found in blood. Incomplete sequencing was indicated by rarefaction of sorted-subset datasets, despite the large sequencing depth. Across a few donors, about 5.2% of naive CD4, roughly 3.5% of naive CD8, roughly 2.2% of memory CD4, and roughly 0.4% of memory CD8 clonotypes were shared. Because the study included only a small number of donors, the genetic and exposure-history diversity represented was limited. Pairwise subsampling indicated that sequencing depth was expected to affect the degree of clonotype sharing among donors. Naive subsets generally had larger estimated clonotype richness than memory subsets did.

A note on this clone: The antigen it recognizes is unknown. Base qualities are not recorded, but no much larger clone differs from it by a single base. Additional DNA sequences in this sample encode the identical CDR3.

TCR CDR3 regions were amplified from genomic DNA by multiplex PCR using the deep immunoSEQ assay. Extracted genomic DNA from each cell subset was spread evenly across all wells of several immunoSEQ 96-well plates, with each plate serving as a replicate. For sorted subsets, each replicate PCR was loaded with 150 to 250 ng genomic DNA, equivalent to about 33,000 T cell genomes. Purified libraries were measured with a Qubit 3.0 fluorometer, size-checked on a Bioanalyzer 2100, and measured again with the KAPA Library Quantification kit. Each immunoSEQ 96-well plate was sequenced on its own single-read 150-cycle Illumina NextSeq 550 flow cell. The authors processed their data as follows. Because only junctional sequences without quality scores were contained in the immunoSEQ output, filtering matching that applied to full-length reads could not be performed. To assign V/J genes and CDR3, sequences were annotated using PyIR, a Python wrapper for IgBLAST v1.9, with IMGT germline references. Any read was removed if the V/J assignment was weak (E-value above 1e-6), the CDR3 was missing, or the read contained stop codons, out-of-frame junctions, or ambiguous translated residues. V3J clonotypes were defined as sequences sharing the same inferred V gene, J gene, and CDR3 amino acid sequence. To compute the percentage overlap between repertoires, the number of shared unique clonotypes was divided by the size of the smaller repertoire. Three approaches were used to assess repertoire richness: RTK rarefaction, the Chao1 estimator, and Recon v2.1 estimates of unobserved clonotypes. Generation probabilities for all TCRbeta clonotypes obtained by the gDNA method from a few donors were computed using OLGA. TCRdb mirrors the immuneACCESS table, restricted to in-frame sequences. Some clones are absent from its copies; in checked studies, under half trace to an unresolved V gene, and the reason for the others is unknown. D and trimming were read from the DNA, whereas the V and J calls and clone size are those reported in that table. The sample table shows approximately 710,000 clones, and 90% are seen once. The top ten clones comprise 34% of the sample.

The donors were healthy, HIV-negative adults who had no recently reported acute infections or vaccinations. Every donor was a Caucasian adult residing in Nashville, Tennessee, USA. CD8 memory samples combined magnetically selected CD45RO+ cells with CCR7-negative CD45RA+ effector memory (TemRA) cells. Blood was obtained by leukapheresis, after which PBMCs were separated by Ficoll-Histopaque density gradient centrifugation and cryopreserved in liquid nitrogen vapor phase. Purity and quantity of every magnetically sorted T cell population were checked by analytical flow cytometry. Genomic DNA was isolated from each sorted fraction and quantified by UV absorbance on a Nanodrop 2000c. Looking up the germline V gene yields CDR1 SGHTA and CDR2 FQGNSA. Here V drops 5 bases and J drops 4 bases, and the junction holds 6 bases not matched to any gene. Including cysteine and phenylalanine, the CDR3 has 14 amino acids. The kept DNA is CDR3 alone, 42 bases in frame from the first base.

This receptor was obtained from a man between 18 and 29 years old in good health. Some clones in this sample may be carry-over from other donors' samples. The sequence joins TRBV7-2 to TRBJ2-7, with 9 central nucleotides matching TRBD1. Sequencing was done on a sample of memory CD8+ T cells from PBMCs. The cell subset or site label, as the study defines it: CD45RO+ cells pooled with CCR7-negative TemRA cells. DNA sequence: TGTGCCAGCAGCGGCCGGGACAGGGTTTACGAGCAGTACTTC. It codes for CASSGRDRVYEQYF. The entire variable domain, with the stretches around the CDR3 drawn from the reference TRBV7-2 and TRBJ2-7 proteins, is GAGVSQSPSNKVTEKGKDVELRCDPISGHTALYWYRQSLGQGLEFLIYFQGNSAPDKSGLPSDRFSAERTGGSVSTLTIQRTQQEDSAVYLCASSGRDRVYEQYFGPGTRLTVT.